What follows are 12 T cell receptor beta chains derived from one specimen sequenced in a study of breast tumors, draining lymph nodes, adjacent tissues. MiXCR, applied by TCRdb to the multiplex PCR reads, yields one record per CDR3 protein. The profile shows about 25,000 distinct CDR3 sequences, around 25% of them singletons. What was sequenced was breast tumor tissue. These receptors originate from a female donor with breast cancer. Some clones in this sample may be carry-over from other donors' samples.

The CDR3 spells CASSLGGSGREDEQFF. CDR3 in DNA: TGTGCCAGCAGCTTAGGAGGTAGCGGCCGCGAAGATGAGCAGTTCTTC. V and J are TRBV7-8 and TRBJ2-1, with D possibly TRBD2 on 6 matching bases. CDR1 SGHVS and CDR2 FQNEAQ come from the germline V gene. Trimming left V 1 base short and J 8 bases short, with 18 bases between. The CDR3 spans 16 residues.

This clonotype has only one observation. V usage is TRBV5-4 and J usage is TRBJ2-5; D assignment may be TRBD1 or TRBD2 (5 bases each). Germline CDR1 SGHNT, CDR2 YYREEE (reference sequence). Trimming took off 1 base at V and 7 bases at J, with 11 bases between the two ends. This CDR3 has 13 residues. The DNA of the CDR3 is TGTGCCAGCAGCTTGAAGGGACCAGGGACCCAGTACTTC. Translation: CASSLKGPGTQYF. Full variable domain (missing parts from reference TRBV5-4 and TRBJ2-5): ETGVTQSPTHLIKTRGQQVTLRCSSQSGHNTVSWYQQALGQGPQFIFQYYREEENGRGNFPPRFSGLQFPNYSSELNVNALELDDSALYLCASSLKGPGTQYFGPGTRLLVL.

This clonotype was observed many times. The rearrangement uses TRBV19 and TRBJ1-5; D uncertain. The ends were cut back, 1 base at V and 2 bases at J, with 15 bases in the middle. CDR1 is LNHDA, CDR2 SQIVND, per germline (reference sequence). The CDR3 extends over 17 amino acids. The CDR3 bases are TGTGCCAGTAGTATAGCCCCTTGGACCGGGGGCAATCAGCCCCAGCATTTT. Translating it yields CASSIAPWTGGNQPQHF. The variable domain in full, with the rest retrieved from reference TRBV19 and TRBJ1-5, is DGGITQSPKYLFRKEGQNVTLSCEQNLNHDAMYWYRQDPGQGLRLIYYSQIVNDFQKGDIAEGYSVSREKKESFPLTVTSAQKNPTAFYLCASSIAPWTGGNQPQHFGDGTRLSIL.

This clonotype was detected many times. This chain uses TRBV5-1 with TRBJ2-1; D tentatively reads TRBD1 or TRBD2 (5 bases each). CDR3 length: 14 amino acids. Germline CDR1 is SGHRS and CDR2 is YFSETQ. Trimming stripped 0 bases from V and 10 bases from J, with 14 bases between. CDR3 sequence reads: CASSLDDQGREQFF. In DNA, the CDR3 is TGCGCCAGCAGCTTGGATGATCAGGGACGCGAGCAGTTCTTC.

In this sample, this clonotype turned up a few times. The gene calls are TRBV5-1 and TRBJ2-5; 7 bases are a match to TRBD2. This CDR3 is 12 amino acids long. V trimming: 0 bases; J trimming: 7 bases; junction bases outside the gene matches: 0. CDR1 is SGHRS, CDR2 YFSETQ, per germline. The CDR3 DNA reads TGCGCCAGCAGCTTGGGGGGGGGGACCCAGTACTTC. Its translation is CASSLGGGTQYF. The entire variable domain, with the rest obtained from reference TRBV5-1 and TRBJ2-5, is as follows: KAGVTQTPRYLIKTRGQQVTLSCSPISGHRSVSWYQQTPGQGLQFLFEYFSETQRNKGNFPGRFSGRQFSNSRSEMNVSTLELGDSALYLCASSLGGGTQYFGPGTRLLVL.

Concerning this clonotype itself: Sequence at one end of the junction differs from germline and may be a read error. The chain couples TRBV5-4 to TRBJ2-7; the match to TRBD2 covers 13 bases. CDR1 and CDR2 (germline): SGHNT, YYREEE (reference sequence). The CDR3 is 16 residues long. In DNA form, the CDR3 reads TGCGCCAGCAGCCAACAAACTAGCGGGAGGGCCGACGAGCAGTACTTC. Translation: CASSQQTSGRADEQYF. Full variable domain (missing parts from reference TRBV5-4 and TRBJ2-7): ETGVTQSPTHLIKTRGQQVTLRCSSQSGHNTVSWYQQALGQGPQFIFQYYREEENGRGNFPPRFSGLQFPNYSSELNVNALELDDSALYLCASSQQTSGRADEQYFGPGTRLTVT.

This clonotype was observed a few times. V is TRBV6-1 and J is TRBJ2-1, with 9 nucleotides matching TRBD2. Germline CDR1 is MNHNS and CDR2 is SASEGT. V gave up 6 bases and J gave up 5 bases; unmatched junction bases: 11. This CDR3 region has 16 residues. The CDR3 region is CASRERGGRGHNEQFF. CDR3 bases: TGTGCCAGCAGGGAAAGAGGCGGGAGGGGCCACAATGAGCAGTTCTTC.

This clonotype was observed many times. The rearrangement joins TRBV27 to TRBJ2-1; 8 bases fit TRBD2. Germline V gene data show CDR1 as MNHEY and CDR2 as SMNVEV (reference sequence). The V and J ends lost 5 bases and 7 bases, in that order; junction bases with no gene match: 4. The CDR3 loop spans 13 amino acids. For the CDR3, the DNA is TGTGCCAGCAGTCGGAGCGGGAGAAATGAGCAGTTCTTC. Amino acids: CASSRSGRNEQFF.

This clonotype was seen a handful of times. The gene calls are TRBV28 and TRBJ2-4; D possibly corresponds to TRBD1 (5 bases). Trimming took 2 bases from V and 1 from J, leaving 15 bases between them. The CDR3 has 17 amino acids. Germline CDR1 MDHEN, CDR2 SYDVKM. Here the CDR3 DNA reads TGTGCCAGCAGTTTACCCCTGAGGCAGGGTGCCAAAAACATTCAGTACTTC. Translation gives CASSLPLRQGAKNIQYF.

V usage is TRBV7-3 and J usage is TRBJ2-3; TRBD1 is a possible D gene (6 bases). Trimming removed 2 bases from V and 2 bases from J, with 11 bases in between. CDR3 length equals 15 residues. CDR1 SGHTA and CDR2 FQGTGA come from the germline V gene. DNA for the CDR3: TGTGCCAGCAGCTTATTGGGGGCCCACACAGATACGCAGTATTTT. Translation gives CASSLLGAHTDTQYF.

Details on this clonotype: The junction departs from the called germline gene at one end, perhaps through a read error. This chain uses TRBV5-5 with TRBJ2-3; 10 nucleotides line up with TRBD2. Germline-derived CDR1 and CDR2 are SGHKS and YYEKEE (reference sequence). The CDR3 totals 19 residues. The CDR3 coding sequence is TGTGCCAGCAGGTCAAGACTAGCGGGTCGGGGTAGGGGCACAGATACGCGGTATTTT. Protein product: CASRSRLAGRGRGTDTRYF.

By sample share, this clonotype is medium-sized. This chain joins TRBV10-3 and TRBJ2-3; a possible D gene is TRBD1 (5 bases). Germline CDR1 and CDR2: ENHRY and SYGVKD. The V and J ends lost 1 base and 2 bases respectively, with 10 bases between them. The CDR3 is 15 residues long. CDR3 nucleotide sequence: TGTGCCATCAGTGAGTACAAGGGGAACACAGATACGCAGTATTTT. This translates into CAISEYKGNTDTQYF.